A single sample gave rise to the 31 T cell receptor beta chains below, sequenced in a study of T cell clonality in common variable immunodeficiency. Clones were sequenced by immunoSEQ multiplex PCR, and TCRdb holds only the in-frame ones, with some missing. Singletons are absent from the sample, which has under 45,000 clones. Specimen: peripheral blood mononuclear cells. The receptors stem from a person between 18 and 75 years old in good health.

Many counts were recorded for this clone. Read sequence stops 3 residues before the CDR3 end, and the germline J gene provides the missing end. V and J are TRBV12-3 or TRBV12-4 and TRBJ2-7; D may be TRBD1 (5 bases). Trimming pared 10 bases from V and 4 bases from J, leaving 23 bases between. The CDR3 contains 15 residues. This CDR3 is CATSPWGRVGYEQYF. The sequenced part of the CDR3 DNA is TGTGCCACCTCCCCCTGGGGCAGGGTGGGGTACGAG.

This clone was seen a few times. The observed sequence ends 3 residues before the CDR3 terminus, with the missing tail filled in from the germline J gene. The chain uses TRBV5-1 and TRBJ2-3; no definite D call. The ends were cut back, 0 bases at V and 2 bases at J, with 10 bases in the middle. The CDR3 has 15 amino acids. Germline CDR1 and CDR2: SGHRS and YFSETQ. The covered CDR3 bases are TGCGCCAGCAGCTTGGGGGCTACCGACACAGATACG. Translating it yields CASSLGATDTDT. The entire CDR3 reads CASSLGATDTDTQYF.

This clone was counted many times. Read data end 3 residues before the CDR3 end; the end is taken from the germline J gene. The gene calls are TRBV7-8 and TRBJ1-5; 8 bases agree with TRBD1. Germline trimming cut 4 bases from V and 4 bases from J; bases unmatched to any gene: 9. The CDR3 has 16 amino acids. Germline lookup yields CDR1 SGHVS and CDR2 FQNEAQ. The CDR3: CASSSGPQGGNQPQHF. The sequenced part of the CDR3 DNA is TGTGCCAGCAGCTCAGGACCACAGGGGGGAAATCAGCCC.

This clone came up many times. The read ends 3 residues before the CDR3 terminus; that terminus is restored from the germline J gene. The V and J genes are TRBV18 and TRBJ2-1; TRBD2 matches 10 bases. CDR3 length: 16 residues. V dropped 6 bases and J dropped 3; count of bases not matched to a gene: 8. Germline V CDR1 and CDR2: KGHSH, LQKENI. Partial CDR3 DNA: TGTGCCAGCTCCCTTACTAGCGGGACAATCTACAATGAG. Its protein is CASSLTSGTIYNE. The whole CDR3 sequence is CASSLTSGTIYNEQFF.

This clone was observed a few times. At one end, the junction sequence differs from germline, possibly due to a read error. The read ends 3 residues early relative to the CDR3; the germline J gene fills the gap. This chain links TRBV7-7 with TRBJ2-3, with 8 bases aligning to TRBD1. The CDR3 has 13 residues. Germline V lookup: CDR1 SSHAT, CDR2 FNYEAQ (reference sequence). The CDR3 bases that were read are TGTGCTAGCAGCTTGGACAGGGTGGAGACG. It specifies CASSLDRVET. The entire CDR3 protein is CASSLDRVETQYF.

For this clone: The read finishes 3 residues shy of the CDR3 end, and the germline J gene is used to complete it. This chain links TRBV20-1 with TRBJ2-3; TRBD2 aligns across 8 bases. Germline CDR1 and CDR2: DFQATT and SNEGSKA (reference sequence). The CDR3 spans 15 residues. Here the CDR3 reads CSASGREVTWETQYF. CDR3 bases read: TGCAGTGCTAGCGGGCGGGAGGTCACTTGGGAGACG.

This clone was recorded many times. The CDR3 goes on 3 residues after the read ends, and that part is filled in from the germline J gene. The J gene is TRBJ2-3, the V gene TRBV19, with D possibly being TRBD2 (6 bases). V lost 3 bases, J lost 2 bases, and 18 bases lay in between. The CDR3 runs 17 residues. The germline gives CDR1 LNHDA, CDR2 SQIVND (reference sequence). Partial CDR3 DNA: TGTGCCAGTAGTATCGTAGGACTAACTGGGACCACAGATACG. Protein sequence: CASSIVGLTGTTDT. The whole CDR3 is CASSIVGLTGTTDTQYF.

This clone was detected many times. The CDR3 goes on 3 residues after the read ends, and that part is filled in from the germline J gene. The chain has TRBV5-1 and TRBJ2-2; the match to TRBD1 covers 11 bases. CDR3 size: 16 residues. After removal of 2 bases from V and 4 bases from J, the junction contained 4 bases not matched to a gene. Germline V gene data show CDR1 as SGHRS and CDR2 as YFSETQ. CDR3 in amino acids: CASSFSGTGGTGELFF. The covered CDR3 bases are TGCGCCAGCAGCTTCAGCGGGACAGGGGGCACCGGGGAG.

This clone was detected ten times or more. The CDR3 end lies 3 residues beyond the end of the read and is filled in from the germline J gene. This rearrangement joins TRBV7-3 to TRBJ2-3; D remains unclear. The V and J ends lost 2 bases and 1 base respectively, with 10 bases between them. CDR1 and CDR2 from the germline V gene are SGHTA and FQGTGA. The CDR3 sequence is 15 residues long. The CDR3 spells CASSLLGSGTDTQYF. Partial CDR3 DNA: TGTGCCAGCAGCTTACTAGGTTCGGGCACAGATACG.

This clone appeared many times. The sequence runs out 3 residues before the end of the CDR3; the remainder is reconstructed from the germline J gene. This chain links TRBV30 with TRBJ2-1; 12 bases are a match to TRBD2. The CDR3 length is 15 residues. Germline CDR1 and CDR2: GTSNPN and SVGIG (reference sequence). With 0 bases clipped from V and 9 bases from J, the junction kept 6 bases outside the gene matches. The sequenced CDR3 bases are TGTGCCTGGAGTGTCACTGCTAGCGGGAGGGGTGAG. Its translation is CAWSVTASGRGE. The full CDR3 protein reads CAWSVTASGRGEQFF.

This clone was seen many times. The read ends 3 residues before the CDR3 terminus; that terminus is restored from the germline J gene. The rearrangement uses TRBV27 and TRBJ2-1, with D maybe TRBD1 (6 bases). The CDR3 has 14 amino acids. The V end lost 0 bases, the J end lost 6 bases, and 9 bases lay between the germline ends. Germline CDR1 MNHEY, CDR2 SMNVEV (reference sequence). CDR3 DNA (partial): TGTGCCAGCAGTTTATCGGGGGCGGGCAATGAG. Translating it yields CASSLSGAGNE. The complete CDR3 reads CASSLSGAGNEQFF.

This clone was detected many times. The read finishes 3 residues shy of the CDR3 end, and the germline J gene is used to complete it. The V and J genes are TRBV30 and TRBJ1-2; possibly TRBD1 for D (6 bases). The germline V and J ends were trimmed by 5 bases and 7 bases, with 17 bases remaining between them. The germline V gene has CDR1 GTSNPN and CDR2 SVGIG (reference sequence). The length of the CDR3 is 13 residues. The CDR3 here is CAWGHMGGPGYTF. CDR3 DNA, as far as it was read: TGTGCCTGGGGCCATATGGGGGGGCCTGGC.

This clone was found many times. The CDR3 goes on 3 residues after the read ends, and that part is filled in from the germline J gene. The chain employs TRBV5-1 and TRBJ1-1, with 7 bases aligning to TRBD1. After removal of 4 bases from V and 2 bases from J, the junction contained 14 bases not matched to a gene. This CDR3 region has 17 residues. Looked up from germline, CDR1 is SGHRS and CDR2 is YFSETQ. The CDR3 DNA, read in part, is TGCGCCAGCAGCCCGACAGGTTTGGGACAGAGCAACACTGAA. This codes for CASSPTGLGQSNTE. In full, the CDR3 is CASSPTGLGQSNTEAFF.

This clone was counted ten times or more. The CDR3 extends 3 residues past the end of the read, so its final part is completed from the germline J gene. The rearrangement joins TRBV20-1 to TRBJ2-1, with 9 bases that match TRBD2. Germline V gene sequence: CDR1 DFQATT, CDR2 SNEGSKA (reference sequence). The CDR3 spans 16 residues. V shed 3 bases, J shed 3 bases, and the junction held 9 bases outside the gene matches. The sequenced part of the CDR3 DNA is TGCAGTGCTAGGGCGAGCGGGAGGCCAAACTACAATGAG. Protein product: CSARASGRPNYNE. The full CDR3 sequence reads CSARASGRPNYNEQFF.

Many counts were recorded for this clone. The CDR3 extends 3 residues past the end of the read, so its final part is completed from the germline J gene. J is TRBJ1-1 and V is TRBV19, with TRBD1 identical over 7 bases. Germline CDR1 reads LNHDA; CDR2 reads SQIVND (reference sequence). The CDR3 has 14 amino acids. J was trimmed by 3 bases and V by 8 bases; bases with no gene match: 9. The CDR3 protein is CASLKQGRDTEAFF. Partial CDR3 DNA: TGTGCCAGTTTAAAACAGGGGAGGGACACTGAA.

This clone was seen many times. Read coverage stops 3 residues before the CDR3 terminus; the germline J gene supplies the remainder. The chain carries TRBV28 and TRBJ2-1; D gene uncertain. The CDR3 has 12 amino acids. With 4 bases removed from V and 7 bases from J, the gap between germline ends came to 8 bases. Germline values: CDR1 MDHEN, CDR2 SYDVKM. The CDR3 region is CASSSSQNEQFF. The part of the CDR3 DNA that was read is TGTGCCAGCAGTTCATCCCAAAATGAG.

This clone was seen a handful of times. Sequencing ends 3 residues short of the CDR3 end; the germline J gene provides the rest. The chain employs TRBV30 and TRBJ1-2; D remains ambiguous. The CDR3 runs to 14 residues. Germline values: CDR1 GTSNPN, CDR2 SVGIG (reference sequence). Partial CDR3 DNA: TGTGCCTGGAATCTAGCGGGCGGCACAGATACC. This encodes CAWNLAGGTDT. The full CDR3 protein is CAWNLAGGTDTYTF.

The table lists this clone with a few counts. The CDR3 end lies 3 residues beyond the end of the read and is filled in from the germline J gene. V gene TRBV19 combines with J gene TRBJ2-2; no reliable D call. Per the germline V gene, CDR1 is LNHDA and CDR2 is SQIVND (reference sequence). The length of the CDR3 is 13 residues. The V end was cut by 4 bases, the J end by 4 bases, with 7 bases between. CDR3: CASSTPVTGELFF. The sequenced CDR3 bases are TGTGCCAGTAGTACCCCGGTCACCGGGGAG.

This clone showed up many times. The CDR3 end lies 3 residues beyond the end of the read and is filled in from the germline J gene. The chain carries TRBV20-1 and TRBJ2-1, with no clear D. Trimming shortened V by 4 bases and J by 5 bases, and 9 bases separated the two germline ends. Germline lookup yields CDR1 DFQATT and CDR2 SNEGSKA (reference sequence). CDR3 size: 12 residues. The CDR3 protein is CSATRSHNEQFF. The DNA read from the CDR3 is TGCAGTGCTACGAGGTCCCACAATGAG.

This clone came up many times. The DNA ends 3 residues before the CDR3 does, and the rest of the CDR3 is filled in from the germline J gene. V and J are TRBV20-1 and TRBJ1-2; D may be TRBD1 (5 bases). The CDR3 extends over 14 amino acids. Looked up from germline, CDR1 is DFQATT and CDR2 is SNEGSKA (reference sequence). The DNA read from the CDR3 is TGCAGTGCTAGACCGGACACCTCCTCTAGAGGC. Translation gives CSARPDTSSRG. The full CDR3 protein is CSARPDTSSRGYTF.

This clone has at least ten counts. The observed sequence ends 3 residues before the CDR3 terminus, with the missing tail filled in from the germline J gene. V usage is TRBV3-1 (or the pseudogene TRBV3-2) and J usage is TRBJ2-3, with D possibly called TRBD1 or TRBD2 (5 bases each). Germline V CDR1 and CDR2: LGHDT, YNNKEL (reference sequence). The V and J ends lost 4 bases and 3 bases respectively, with 14 bases between them. CDR3 length: 15 amino acids. Partial CDR3 DNA: TGTGCCAGCAGCCGTGACAGTGGGAGTACAGATACG. As protein: CASSRDSGSTDT. In full, the CDR3 reads CASSRDSGSTDTQYF.

This clone was picked up a small number of times. At one end the junction does not follow the germline gene, possibly because of a read error. The read stops 3 residues short of the end of the CDR3; the missing end is completed from the germline J gene. Distinct nucleotide sequences in the sample also encode this CDR3. The chain carries TRBV19 and TRBJ1-3; D unresolved. The CDR3 sequence is 13 residues long. CDR1 and CDR2 from the germline V gene are LNHDA and SQIVND (reference sequence). CDR3 sequence reads: CASRETPGNTIYF. Partial CDR3 DNA: TGTGCCAGTAGAGAGACTCCTGGAAACACT.

The sample holds many counts of this clone. The observed sequence ends 3 residues before the CDR3 terminus, with the missing tail filled in from the germline J gene. The chain couples TRBV5-1 to TRBJ2-3, with unresolved D. The CDR3 has 14 amino acids. The ends were cut back, 6 bases at V and 6 bases at J, with 17 bases in the middle. The germline V gene encodes CDR1 SGHRS and CDR2 YFSETQ. The CDR3 here is CASTTTVAQDTQYF. Incomplete CDR3 DNA: TGCGCCAGCACCACTACGGTAGCTCAGGATACG.

There are many counts of this clone. The read ends 3 residues shy of where the CDR3 ends; the end is completed using the germline J gene. This chain connects TRBV2 to TRBJ2-7; 12 bases fit TRBD2. The germline CDR1 and CDR2 sequences are SNHLY and FYNNEI. With 6 bases clipped from V and 5 bases from J, the junction kept 8 bases outside the gene matches. The CDR3 is made up of 15 amino acids. The CDR3: CASSESSGRVHEQYF. CDR3 DNA (partial): TGTGCCAGCAGCGAATCTAGCGGGAGGGTCCACGAG.

This clone was counted ten times or more. The read terminates 3 residues ahead of where the CDR3 ends, so the germline J gene completes it. The chain uses TRBV2 and TRBJ2-1; weak D call: TRBD2 (6 bases). This CDR3 is 15 amino acids long. Germline values: CDR1 SNHLY, CDR2 FYNNEI. V lost 0 bases to trimming and J lost 4 bases, with 10 bases between them. The CDR3: CASSEAFGGYNEQFF. The CDR3 DNA, read in part, is TGTGCCAGCAGTGAAGCCTTCGGGGGTTACAATGAG.

The table lists this clone with many counts. With the read ending 3 residues before the CDR3 end, the germline J gene is used to fill in that end. This sequence joins TRBV2 and TRBJ2-5; 9 bases are shared with TRBD1. Germline trimming cut 5 bases from V and 5 bases from J; bases unmatched to any gene: 9. This CDR3 is built from 15 residues. CDR1 is SNHLY and CDR2 is FYNNEI in the germline V gene. The sequenced part of the CDR3 DNA is TGTGCCAGCAGTTTTCCCGGGACAGGGTACGAGACC. As protein: CASSFPGTGYET. The full CDR3 protein reads CASSFPGTGYETQYF.

Many counts were recorded for this clone. The read ends 3 residues shy of where the CDR3 ends; the end is completed using the germline J gene. The genes are TRBV5-1 and TRBJ1-1; D perhaps matches TRBD1 (6 bases). Per the germline V gene, CDR1 is SGHRS and CDR2 is YFSETQ. There are 13 residues in the CDR3. CDR3 bases read: TGCGCCAGCAGCCCCCACGGGCAGGGGGAA. The encoded protein is CASSPHGQGE. The entire CDR3 protein reads CASSPHGQGEAFF.

This clone showed up many times. The CDR3 extends 3 residues past the end of the read, so its final part is completed from the germline J gene. The chain recombines TRBV18 with TRBJ2-2; 7 bases are a match to TRBD1. Germline V gene data show CDR1 as KGHSH and CDR2 as LQKENI. Losses at the gene ends were 6 bases for V and 2 bases for J; bases not matched to a gene: 6. The CDR3 loop spans 15 amino acids. This chain's CDR3 is CASSQGQINTGELFF. The covered CDR3 bases are TGTGCCAGCTCGCAGGGACAGATTAACACCGGGGAG. The full variable domain, completed using reference TRBV18 and TRBJ2-2, is NAGVMQNPRHLVRRRGQEARLRCSPMKGHSHVYWYRQLPEEGLKFMVYLQKENIIDESGMPKERFSAEFPKEGPSILRIQQVVRGDSAAYFCASSQGQINTGELFFGEGSRLTVL.

This clone appeared many times. The junction differs from germline at one of its ends, possibly a read error. The CDR3: CASSLAQGYYGYTF. The covered CDR3 bases are TGTGCCAGCAGCCTAGCACAGGGGTACTATGGC. The rearrangement links TRBV7-2 to TRBJ1-2; 7 nucleotides line up with TRBD1. The read ends 3 residues before the CDR3 terminus; that terminus is restored from the germline J gene. Germline loops: CDR1 SGHTA, CDR2 FQGNSA. The CDR3 is 14 amino acids. Filled out from reference TRBV7-2 and TRBJ1-2, the complete variable domain reads GAGVSQSPSNKVTEKGKDVELRCDPISGHTALYWYRQSLGQGLEFLIYFQGNSAPDKSGLPSDRFSAERTGGSVSTLTIQRTQQEDSAVYLCASSLAQGYYGYTFGSGTRLTVV.

This clone was detected ten times or more. The CDR3 end lies 3 residues beyond the end of the read and is filled in from the germline J gene. The chain recombines TRBV2 with TRBJ2-6; D is uncertain. Germline CDR1 SNHLY, CDR2 FYNNEI. CDR3 length: 14 residues. V lost 3 bases, J lost 6 bases, and 9 bases lay in between. The CDR3 loop reads CASSDLTEANVLTF. The part of the CDR3 DNA that was read is TGTGCCAGCAGTGATTTGACTGAGGCCAACGTC.

This clone was seen ten or more times. The read falls 3 residues short of the CDR3 end, and the missing part is taken from the germline J gene. This chain uses TRBV5-5 with TRBJ1-4; D not certain. V was pared by 0 bases and J by 5 bases, with 5 bases between. Germline lookup yields CDR1 SGHKS and CDR2 YYEKEE (reference sequence). This CDR3 has 13 amino acids. The part of the CDR3 DNA that was read is TGTGCCAGCAGCTTGGTAGAAAATGAAAAA. Translated, it gives CASSLVENEK. The full CDR3 protein reads CASSLVENEKLFF.